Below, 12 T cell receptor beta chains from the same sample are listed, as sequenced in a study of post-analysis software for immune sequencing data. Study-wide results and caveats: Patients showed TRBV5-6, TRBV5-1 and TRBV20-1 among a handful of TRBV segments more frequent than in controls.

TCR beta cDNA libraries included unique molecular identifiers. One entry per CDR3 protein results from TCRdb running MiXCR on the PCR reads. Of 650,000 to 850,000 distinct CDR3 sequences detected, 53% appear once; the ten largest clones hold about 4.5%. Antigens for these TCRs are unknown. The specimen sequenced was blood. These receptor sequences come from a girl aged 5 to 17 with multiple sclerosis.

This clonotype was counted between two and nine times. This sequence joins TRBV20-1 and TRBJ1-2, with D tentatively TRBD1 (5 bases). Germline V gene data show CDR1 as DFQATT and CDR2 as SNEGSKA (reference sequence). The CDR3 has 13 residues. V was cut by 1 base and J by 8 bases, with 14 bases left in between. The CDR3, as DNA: TGCAGTGCTAGAGCAGGGTACCCTAGCGGCTACACCTTC. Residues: CSARAGYPSGYTF.

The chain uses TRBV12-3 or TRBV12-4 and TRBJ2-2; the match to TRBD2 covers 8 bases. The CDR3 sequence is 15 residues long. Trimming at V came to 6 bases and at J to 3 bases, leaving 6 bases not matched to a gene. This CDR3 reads CASSLGLAYTGELFF. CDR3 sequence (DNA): TGTGCCAGCAGCCTCGGACTAGCTTACACCGGGGAGCTGTTTTTT.

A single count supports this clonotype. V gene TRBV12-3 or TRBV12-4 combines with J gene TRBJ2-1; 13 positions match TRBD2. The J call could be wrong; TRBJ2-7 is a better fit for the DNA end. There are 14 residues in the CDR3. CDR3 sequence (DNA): TGTGCCAGCAGTTACGGGACTAGCGGGGCGGGGCAGTACTTC. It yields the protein CASSYGTSGAGQYF.

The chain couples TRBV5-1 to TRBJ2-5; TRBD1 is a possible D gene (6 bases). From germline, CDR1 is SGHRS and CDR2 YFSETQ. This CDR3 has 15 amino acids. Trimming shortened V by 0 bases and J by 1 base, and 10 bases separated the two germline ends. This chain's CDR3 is CASSLEQGPQETQYF. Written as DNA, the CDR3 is TGCGCCAGCAGCTTGGAACAGGGACCCCAAGAGACCCAGTACTTC.

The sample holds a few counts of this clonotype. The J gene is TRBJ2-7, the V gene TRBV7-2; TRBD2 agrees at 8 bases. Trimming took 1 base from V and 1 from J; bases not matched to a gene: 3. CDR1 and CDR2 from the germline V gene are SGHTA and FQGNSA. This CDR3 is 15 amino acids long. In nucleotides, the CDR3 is TGTGCCAGCAGCTTAGACATAGCGGGATCCTACGAGCAGTACTTC. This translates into CASSLDIAGSYEQYF.

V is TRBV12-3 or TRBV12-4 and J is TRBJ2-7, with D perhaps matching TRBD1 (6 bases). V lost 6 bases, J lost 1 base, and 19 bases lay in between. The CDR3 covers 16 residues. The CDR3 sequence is CASRYRAGTPSYEQYF. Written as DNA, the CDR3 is TGTGCCAGCAGGTATAGAGCCGGGACACCATCCTACGAGCAGTACTTC.

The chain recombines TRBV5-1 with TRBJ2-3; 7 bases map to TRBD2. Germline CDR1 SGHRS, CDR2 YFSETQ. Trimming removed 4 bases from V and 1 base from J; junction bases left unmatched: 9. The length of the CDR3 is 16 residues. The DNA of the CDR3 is TGCGCCAGCAGCCCCTCTAGCGGTCCGCGCACAGATACGCAGTATTTT. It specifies CASSPSSGPRTDTQYF.

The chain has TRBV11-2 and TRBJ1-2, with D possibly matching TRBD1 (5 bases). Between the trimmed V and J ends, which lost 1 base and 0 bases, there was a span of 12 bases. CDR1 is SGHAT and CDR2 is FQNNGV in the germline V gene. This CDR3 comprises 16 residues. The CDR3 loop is CASSLGAGTSNYGYTF. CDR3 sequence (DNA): TGTGCCAGCAGCTTAGGGGCCGGGACCTCTAACTATGGCTACACCTTC.

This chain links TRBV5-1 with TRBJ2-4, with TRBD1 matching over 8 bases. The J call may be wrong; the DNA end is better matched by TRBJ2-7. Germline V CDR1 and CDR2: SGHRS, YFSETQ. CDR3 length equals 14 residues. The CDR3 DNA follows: TGCGCCAGCAGTTATCAGGGGGCTTACCACGAGCAGTACTTC. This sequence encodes CASSYQGAYHEQYF.

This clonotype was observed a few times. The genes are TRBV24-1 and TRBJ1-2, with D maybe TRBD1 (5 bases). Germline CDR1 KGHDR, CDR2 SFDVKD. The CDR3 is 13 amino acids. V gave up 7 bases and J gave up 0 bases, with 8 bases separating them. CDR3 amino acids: CATSQGANYGYTF. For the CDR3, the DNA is TGTGCCACCAGCCAGGGAGCTAACTATGGCTACACCTTC.

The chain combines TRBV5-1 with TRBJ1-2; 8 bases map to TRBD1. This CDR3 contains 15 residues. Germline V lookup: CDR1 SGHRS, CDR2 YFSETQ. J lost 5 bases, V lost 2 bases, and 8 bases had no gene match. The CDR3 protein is CASSFVQGVWYGYTF. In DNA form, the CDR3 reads TGCGCCAGCAGCTTTGTACAGGGGGTTTGGTATGGCTACACCTTC.

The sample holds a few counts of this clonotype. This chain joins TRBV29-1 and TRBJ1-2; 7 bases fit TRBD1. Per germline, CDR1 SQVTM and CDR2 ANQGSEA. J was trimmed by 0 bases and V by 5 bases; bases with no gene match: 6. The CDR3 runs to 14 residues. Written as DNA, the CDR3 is TGCAGCGTTCCCGGGACAGCAGCTAACTATGGCTACACCTTC. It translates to CSVPGTAANYGYTF.